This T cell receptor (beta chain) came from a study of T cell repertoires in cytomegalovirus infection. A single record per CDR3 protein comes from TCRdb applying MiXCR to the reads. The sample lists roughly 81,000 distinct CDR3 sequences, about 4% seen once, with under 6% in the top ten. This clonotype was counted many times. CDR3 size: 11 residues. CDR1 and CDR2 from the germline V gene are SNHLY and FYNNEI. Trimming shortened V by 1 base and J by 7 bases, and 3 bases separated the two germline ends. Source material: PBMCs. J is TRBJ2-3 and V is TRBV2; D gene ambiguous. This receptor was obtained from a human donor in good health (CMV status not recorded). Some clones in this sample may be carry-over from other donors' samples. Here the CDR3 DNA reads TGTGCCAGCAGTGAAGTCCATACGCAGTATTTT. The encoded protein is CASSEVHTQYF.